A selection of T cell receptor beta chains follows, all from one sample in a study of T cell responses to AZD1222 COVID-19 vaccine. TCRdb keeps only in-frame clones here, not all; method: immunoSEQ multiplex PCR. The sample lists about 110,000 clones; about 87% were seen once. The sequencing here drew on peripheral blood, taken on day 0 of AZD1222 vaccination. All receptors derive from an adult in good health. CDR3s include the opening cysteine and the closing phenylalanine or tryptophan. The D gene is left open where the match is weak. Expanded clones get a size class; other rows say once, few or many, or leave the size out.

cdr3_length j_call d_call clone_size v_call cdr3_aa cdr3_nt
14 TRBJ2-3 NA NA TRBV4-1 CASSQDRSTDTQYF TGCGCCAGCAGCCAAGATCGATCCACAGATACGCAGTATTTT
14 TRBJ2-3 TRBD2 NA TRBV6-5 CASSYSGVTDTQYF TGTGCCAGCAGTTACAGCGGGGTCACAGATACGCAGTATTTT
14 TRBJ1-6 NA NA TRBV19 CASSISGYNSPLHF TGTGCCAGTAGTATCTCGGGGTACAATTCACCCCTCCACTTT
15 TRBJ1-2 TRBD1 NA TRBV6-5 CASIRQGPTNYGYTF TGTGCCAGCATTCGACAGGGCCCCACTAACTATGGCTACACCTTC
14 TRBJ2-7 NA NA TRBV27 CASRQRTLSYEQYF TGTGCCAGCAGGCAGCGTACCCTATCCTACGAGCAGTACTTC
15 TRBJ2-7 TRBD1 NA TRBV5-1 CASSRSRDRNYEQYF TGCGCCAGCAGCAGAAGTCGGGACAGAAACTACGAGCAGTACTTC
16 TRBJ1-5 TRBD1 NA TRBV5-5 CASSYTGTGGNQPQHF TGTGCCAGCAGCTACACCGGGACAGGAGGCAATCAGCCCCAGCATTTT
14 TRBJ1-1 NA NA TRBV5-1 CASSTSAPSREAFF TGCGCCAGCAGCACTTCGGCCCCCAGTCGTGAAGCTTTCTTT
12 TRBJ1-2 NA NA TRBV29-1 CSVESGRYGYTF TGCAGCGTTGAATCAGGGCGCTATGGCTACACCTTC
11 TRBJ1-2 NA NA TRBV10-3 CAISGGAGYTF TGTGCCATCAGTGGCGGGGCCGGCTACACCTTC
15 TRBJ2-5 NA NA TRBV3-1/TRBV3-2 CASSPTHGIQETQYF TGTGCCAGCAGCCCTACCCATGGGATCCAAGAGACCCAGTACTTC
13 TRBJ2-7 TRBD1 NA TRBV19 CASRLAGQGELHF TGTGCCAGTAGACTCGCTGGACAGGGGGAGCTTCACTTC
18 TRBJ2-2 TRBD1 once TRBV7-9 CASSLANRGWSVTGELFF TGTGCCAGCAGCTTAGCGAACAGGGGGTGGTCCGTCACCGGGGAGCTGTTTTTT
17 TRBJ2-1 NA once TRBV19 CASSIEGKRFSYNEQFF TGTGCCAGTAGTATAGAGGGTAAGCGGTTCTCCTACAATGAGCAGTTCTTC
17 TRBJ1-6 NA once TRBV14 CASSQEGRGRYNSPLHF TGTGCCAGCAGCCAAGAGGGCAGGGGCCGATATAATTCACCCCTCCACTTT
16 TRBJ1-1 TRBD1 NA TRBV3-1/TRBV3-2 CASKPRGTGKNTEAFF TGTGCCAGCAAACCCCGCGGGACAGGGAAGAACACTGAAGCTTTCTTT
17 TRBJ2-2 NA NA TRBV4-1 CASSPQTRASFAGELFF TGCGCCAGCAGCCCCCAGACCAGGGCATCTTTCGCCGGGGAGCTGTTTTTT
13 TRBJ1-2 NA few TRBV18 CASSRGANYGYTF TGTGCCAGCTCACGGGGAGCTAACTATGGCTACACCTTC
15 TRBJ1-4 NA NA TRBV18 CASSPRDTSNEKLFF TGTGCCAGCTCACCTAGGGACACCTCTAATGAAAAACTGTTTTTT
13 TRBJ1-1 NA NA TRBV29-1 CSVEDLPGGEAFF TGCAGCGTTGAAGATCTCCCGGGGGGTGAAGCTTTCTTT
13 TRBJ1-6 NA NA TRBV6-5 CASQKQGNSPLHF TGTGCCAGTCAGAAACAGGGTAATTCACCCCTCCACTTT
13 TRBJ1-2 TRBD1 NA TRBV27 CASSRTGELGYTF TGTGCCAGCAGTAGGACAGGAGAACTGGGCTACACCTTC
13 TRBJ1-2 NA NA TRBV5-1 CASSLTSNYGYTF TGCGCCAGCAGCTTAACCTCTAACTATGGCTACACCTTC
13 TRBJ1-5 TRBD1 NA TRBV30 CAWSRQGRQPQHF TGTGCCTGGAGCCGACAGGGGAGACAGCCCCAGCATTTT
13 TRBJ1-2 NA NA TRBV4-1 CASSQGTGYGYTF TGCGCCAGCAGCCAAGGGACGGGCTATGGCTACACCTTC
14 TRBJ2-7 NA NA TRBV9 CASSVSSGGYEQYF TGTGCCAGCAGCGTGAGTTCAGGAGGTTACGAGCAGTACTTC
15 TRBJ1-1 NA NA TRBV11-3 CASSLQGSANTEAFF TGTGCCAGCAGCTTACAAGGGTCCGCGAACACTGAAGCTTTCTTT
14 TRBJ1-2 NA NA TRBV30 CAWSLAPTPDGYTF TGTGCCTGGAGTCTGGCCCCGACCCCGGATGGCTACACCTTC
14 TRBJ2-7 NA NA TRBV7-8 CASSLIGRGGEQYF TGTGCCAGCAGCCTAATCGGACGGGGCGGCGAGCAGTACTTC
13 TRBJ2-2 TRBD1 NA TRBV5-6 CASSTGGTGELFF TGTGCCAGCAGTACAGGGGGCACCGGGGAGCTGTTTTTT
11 TRBJ1-2 NA NA TRBV19 CASSILYGYTF TGTGCCAGTAGTATACTTTATGGCTACACCTTC
12 TRBJ2-4 NA NA TRBV11-2 CASSLAKNIQYF TGTGCCAGCAGCCTCGCCAAAAACATTCAGTACTTC
14 TRBJ1-5 NA NA TRBV5-1 CASSEGLFNQPQHF TGCGCCAGCAGCGAAGGGCTTTTCAATCAGCCCCAGCATTTT
15 TRBJ2-3 NA once TRBV9 CASSVDVVSVDTQYF TGTGCCAGCAGCGTAGACGTAGTTTCAGTAGATACGCAGTATTTT
13 TRBJ1-2 NA NA TRBV19 CASSPTALYGYTF TGTGCCAGTAGCCCGACAGCCCTTTATGGCTACACCTTC
14 TRBJ2-1 TRBD2 NA TRBV5-1 CASKVAGGPNEQFF TGCGCCAGCAAGGTAGCGGGGGGACCCAATGAGCAGTTCTTC
13 TRBJ2-4 NA NA TRBV19 CASGDFFSGIQYF TGTGCCAGTGGGGACTTTTTTAGCGGCATTCAGTACTTC
10 TRBJ2-1 NA NA TRBV6-5 CASSYNPQFF TGTGCCAGCAGTTACAATCCCCAGTTCTTC
9 TRBJ1-2 NA NA TRBV29-1 CSVGVGYTF TGCAGCGTTGGGGTAGGCTACACCTTC
14 TRBJ1-5 NA NA TRBV5-5 CASSLGQFNQPQHF TGTGCCAGCAGCTTAGGACAGTTCAATCAGCCCCAGCATTTT
16 TRBJ2-3 NA NA TRBV5-4 CASSLPGLTRADTQYF TGTGCCAGCAGCTTGCCAGGACTGACGAGGGCAGATACGCAGTATTTT
12 TRBJ2-5 NA NA TRBV29-1 CSVGGGTETQYF TGCAGCGTTGGGGGTGGGACGGAGACCCAGTACTTC
17 TRBJ1-3 NA NA TRBV11-2 CASRNADWGTIGNTIYF TGTGCCAGCAGAAACGCAGATTGGGGTACAATAGGAAACACCATATATTTT
16 TRBJ1-2 NA NA TRBV15 CATSRDRQGRDYGYTF TGTGCCACCAGCAGAGATCGGCAGGGTCGGGACTATGGCTACACCTTC
14 TRBJ1-1 NA once TRBV27 CASNSGTGNTEAFF TGTGCCAGCAATTCAGGGACGGGCAACACTGAAGCTTTCTTT
14 TRBJ2-1 NA NA TRBV11-2 CASSIRTFYNEQFF TGTGCCAGCAGCATAAGGACTTTCTACAATGAGCAGTTCTTC
17 TRBJ2-3 NA NA TRBV19 CASSIDHRQEGTDTQYF TGTGCCAGTAGTATAGATCATCGGCAGGAAGGCACAGATACGCAGTATTTT
16 TRBJ1-1 NA NA TRBV28 CASSSPSGASHLEAFF TGTGCCAGCAGTTCACCCTCAGGGGCATCCCACCTTGAAGCTTTCTTT
15 TRBJ2-7 NA NA TRBV13 CASSLSLAPTYEQYF TGTGCCAGCAGCTTATCCTTAGCGCCTACCTACGAGCAGTACTTC
16 TRBJ2-3 NA NA TRBV2 CASSEASGTNTDTQYF TGTGCCAGCAGTGAAGCATCAGGGACGAATACAGATACGCAGTATTTT
15 TRBJ2-5 NA NA TRBV5-1 CASSLAFRVEETQYF TGCGCCAGCAGCTTGGCCTTCAGGGTTGAAGAGACCCAGTACTTC
13 TRBJ2-3 NA NA TRBV4-1 CASSQDSADTQYF TGCGCCAGCAGCCAAGATTCTGCAGATACGCAGTATTTT
13 TRBJ1-1 NA NA TRBV19 CASGLVGQASAFF TGTGCCAGCGGATTAGTCGGCCAAGCGTCGGCTTTCTTT
14 TRBJ1-3 NA NA TRBV5-1 CASSSSSSGNTIYF TGCGCCAGCAGCTCCTCGAGCTCTGGAAACACCATATATTTT
13 TRBJ2-7 TRBD2 NA TRBV4-2 CASSPRGSYEQYF TGTGCCAGCAGCCCGCGGGGGAGCTACGAGCAGTACTTC
12 TRBJ2-7 NA NA TRBV2 CASSEARYEQYF TGTGCCAGCAGTGAAGCACGCTACGAGCAGTACTTC
14 TRBJ1-3 NA NA TRBV3-1/TRBV3-2 CASSWTVSGNTIYF TGTGCCAGCAGCTGGACAGTCTCTGGAAACACCATATATTTT
12 TRBJ1-1 NA NA TRBV7-9 CASSPVMAEAFF TGTGCCAGCAGCCCCGTGATGGCTGAAGCTTTCTTT